This is a list of T cell receptor beta chains from one sample in a study of patients and donors after allogeneic stem cell transplantation. MiXCR was run by TCRdb on the RT-PCR reads, yielding one entry per CDR3 protein. The data contain approximately 200,000 distinct CDR3 sequences, 41% of them singletons. Sequenced sample: blood, either unsorted or a sorted T cell fraction (not recorded which). The receptors were gathered from a human donor who was either an allogeneic HSCT recipient or a stem cell or donor lymphocyte infusion donor (not recorded which). It is not recorded whose cells these are; they may come from a transplant donor. CDR3s include the opening cysteine and the closing phenylalanine or tryptophan. A D gene is named only where the DNA matches it firmly. Clone size is given for some rows only: seen once, a few or many times, or a class if the clone is expanded.

v_call,j_call,clone_size,d_call,cdr3_nt,cdr3_aa
TRBV6-2/TRBV6-3,TRBJ2-7,NA,TRBD2,TGTGCCAGCAAGACCGTCTGGACTAGCGGCTCCTACGAGCAGTACTTC,CASKTVWTSGSYEQYF
TRBV5-1,TRBJ2-3,NA,NA,TGCGCCAGCAGCTTGGTCGGAGCTGGAGCAGATACGCAGTATTTT,CASSLVGAGADTQYF
TRBV7-9,TRBJ1-3,NA,NA,TGTGCCAGCAGCTCCTGGGATAGCTCTGGAAACACCATATATTTT,CASSSWDSSGNTIYF
TRBV4-3,TRBJ2-1,NA,TRBD2,TGCGCCAGCAGCCAAGTCGAGACTAGCGGGAAGTTGTTCTTC,CASSQVETSGKLFF
TRBV4-3,TRBJ2-1,NA,NA,TGCGCCAGCAGCCAAGGGGAAACGAACAATGAGCAGTTCTTC,CASSQGETNNEQFF
TRBV29-1,TRBJ1-2,NA,TRBD1,TGCAGCGTTGAAAACCGTGACAGGGATGGCTACACCTTC,CSVENRDRDGYTF
TRBV12-3/TRBV12-4,TRBJ2-2,NA,TRBD1,TGTGCCAGCAGTCGTACAGGGGCCGGGGAGCTGTTTTTT,CASSRTGAGELFF
TRBV6-6,TRBJ1-4,NA,TRBD1,TGTGCCAGCAGCCCCTTTGACGACAGGGCAACTAGTGAAAAACTGTTTTTT,CASSPFDDRATSEKLFF
TRBV27,TRBJ2-3,NA,TRBD2,TGTGCCAGCAGCCGGACTAGCGGTAGGGGCCTCACAGATACGCAGTATTTT,CASSRTSGRGLTDTQYF
TRBV6-5,TRBJ1-1,few,NA,TGTGCCAGCAGTTACCAGGGACTTGGCGGAGCTTTCTTT,CASSYQGLGGAFF
TRBV5-1,TRBJ1-1,NA,TRBD1,TGCGCCAGCAGCTTGGTTGAGGGGGCGGGCGGGAACACTGAAGCTTTCTTT,CASSLVEGAGGNTEAFF
TRBV14,TRBJ1-2,NA,NA,TGTGCCAGCAGCCAAGATTTTGTCTATGGCTACACCTTC,CASSQDFVYGYTF
TRBV30,TRBJ2-1,NA,NA,TGTGCCTGGGTAGCAGGCAATGAGCAGTTCTTC,CAWVAGNEQFF
TRBV15,TRBJ1-4,NA,NA,TGTGCCACCAGCAGAGATCCGAGGGGGACTGAAAAACTGTTTTTT,CATSRDPRGTEKLFF
TRBV7-3,TRBJ2-1,NA,NA,TGTGCCAGCAGCTTAAACGGCCGGGAGAGCAATGAGCAGTTCTTC,CASSLNGRESNEQFF
TRBV13,TRBJ2-5,once,NA,TGTGCCAGCAGCTTGGTTGACAGAAAAGAGACCCAGTACTTC,CASSLVDRKETQYF
TRBV6-6,TRBJ2-1,NA,TRBD2,TGTGCCAGCAGTTACTCAGGACTAGCGGGAGGAAGGAATGAGCAGTTCTTC,CASSYSGLAGGRNEQFF
TRBV7-9,TRBJ1-6,NA,TRBD1,TGTGCCAGCAGCCCCGGACAGGCCAATTCACCCCTCCACTTT,CASSPGQANSPLHF
TRBV20-1,TRBJ2-2,NA,TRBD2,TGCAGTGCCAGACCGTTCCGGAGACTAGCGGAAAACACCGGGGAGCTGTTTTTT,CSARPFRRLAENTGELFF